A selection of T cell receptor beta chains follows, all from one sample in a study of shared clonotypes between healthy human individuals. Profiled with immunoSEQ multiplex PCR; TCRdb holds only in-frame clones, not every one. The sample holds hundreds of thousands of clones; about 96% are singletons and the top ten take 0.057%. The sample taken for sequencing was naive CD4+ T cells sorted from blood. These receptors were collected from a woman aged 25 to 39 in good health. The CDR3 runs from the conserved cysteine through the conserved F or W. A D gene is named only where the DNA matches it firmly. Clone sizes are given selectively: once, few, many, or a class where the clone is expanded.

>TRBJ2-3|TRBV5-1|NA|NA
TGCGCCAGCAGCGAAGGAGAGGCACATACGCAGTATTTT
CASSEGEAHTQYF
>TRBJ1-4|TRBV28|NA|TRBD1
TGTGCCAGCAGTTCACTTGGGACAGGGGGTGAAAAACTGTTTTTT
CASSSLGTGGEKLFF
>TRBJ2-7|TRBV28|NA|NA
TGTGCCAGCACCCCCCCGAGGGGGGAGTCCGAGCAGTACTTC
CASTPPRGESEQYF
>TRBJ2-2|TRBV10-2|NA|TRBD2
TGCGCCAGCAGTGAGTCGGAACTAGCGGGAGGGTCCTATACCGGGGAGCTGTTTTTT
CASSESELAGGSYTGELFF
>TRBJ2-2|TRBV19|NA|NA
TGTGCCAGTAGTAGCGGGGCCTTACCGAACACCGGGGAGCTGTTTTTT
CASSSGALPNTGELFF
>TRBJ2-7|TRBV7-9|NA|TRBD2
TGTGCCAGCAGCTTCCCAGGACTAGCGGGAGACGAGCAGTACTTC
CASSFPGLAGDEQYF
>TRBJ2-7|TRBV28|NA|TRBD2
TGTGCCAGCAGTTTATACGCTTATTGGGGGAGGGACCCCGAGCAGTACTTC
CASSLYAYWGRDPEQYF
>TRBJ2-7|TRBV28|once|TRBD2
TGTGCCAGCAGTTTTAGGAAGGGGCGGGAGGGCCCCTACGAGCAGTACTTC
CASSFRKGREGPYEQYF
>TRBJ1-5|TRBV6-1|NA|NA
TGTGCCAGCACCCCTGGGGGTTTTCAGCCCCAGCATTTT
CASTPGGFQPQHF
>TRBJ1-5|TRBV28|NA|NA
TGTGCCAGCACCACGGACGTGAATAGCAATCAGCCCCAGCATTTT
CASTTDVNSNQPQHF
>TRBJ2-1|TRBV7-2|NA|TRBD2
TGTGCCAGCAGCACCTTGGAAGCGGGATACAATGAGCAGTTCTTC
CASSTLEAGYNEQFF
>TRBJ2-1|TRBV5-5|NA|NA
TGTGCCAGCAGCGAACGAATAGCCTCCTCTAATGAGCAGTTCTTC
CASSERIASSNEQFF
>TRBJ1-3|TRBV30|NA|NA
TGTGCCTGGACAGGGATGAACACCATATATTTT
CAWTGMNTIYF
>TRBJ2-1|TRBV18|NA|NA
TGTGCCAGCTTCAGAGGGGAGGCATACTCCTACAATGAGCAGTTCTTC
CASFRGEAYSYNEQFF
>TRBJ2-3|TRBV10-3|NA|NA
TGTGCCATCAGTGGCACAGGGACAGATACGCAGTATTTT
CAISGTGTDTQYF
>TRBJ2-7|TRBV6-6|NA|TRBD2
TGTGCCAGCAGGGGGACTAGCGCTTCCTACGAGCAGTACTTC
CASRGTSASYEQYF
>TRBJ1-4|TRBV2|NA|NA
TGTGCCAGCTCCGCTTTTCTACTGATTAATAATGAAAAACTGTTTTTT
CASSAFLLINNEKLFF
>TRBJ2-2|TRBV5-1|NA|NA
TGCGCCAGCAGCTTTTCCGTAGACACCGGGGAGCTGTTTTTT
CASSFSVDTGELFF
>TRBJ2-7|TRBV19|NA|NA
TGTGCCAGTAGTAGCGTCAGCTCCTACGAGCAGTACTTC
CASSSVSSYEQYF
>TRBJ1-1|TRBV23-1|NA|NA
TGCGCCAGCAGTCACTCATACTTAAGGACGGTGAGGGGCACTGAAGCTTTCTTT
CASSHSYLRTVRGTEAFF
>TRBJ2-7|TRBV6-1|NA|TRBD1
TGTGCCAGCAGAATGGACAGGGGAGACTACGAGCAGTACTTC
CASRMDRGDYEQYF
>TRBJ1-2|TRBV28|NA|TRBD1
TGTGCCAGCAGTTCCGGCATGACAGGGATTAATAACTATGGCTACACCTTC
CASSSGMTGINNYGYTF
>TRBJ1-1|TRBV5-1|NA|NA
TGCGCCAGCAGCTTGGTCCGGGGAAGAACTGAAGCTTTCTTT
CASSLVRGRTEAFF
>TRBJ1-2|TRBV7-9|NA|NA
TGTGCCAGCAGCTTAGCCGGGGGGCTGGGCTACACCTTC
CASSLAGGLGYTF
>TRBJ2-3|TRBV28|NA|TRBD1
TGTGCCAGCAGTTTAGCGACAGGGTGGAGCGCAGATACGCAGTATTTT
CASSLATGWSADTQYF
>TRBJ2-7|TRBV19|NA|NA
TGTGCCAGTAGTATAACGTATAGCGCCGAGCAGTACTTC
CASSITYSAEQYF
>TRBJ2-1|TRBV6-5|NA|TRBD2
TGTGCCAGCAGTTACGAGCGGGGACGATCCTACAATGAGCAGTTCTTC
CASSYERGRSYNEQFF
>TRBJ2-3|TRBV7-8|NA|NA
TGTGCCAGCAGCTTAGGTCTACAGGCCGTTGGGGATACGCAGTATTTT
CASSLGLQAVGDTQYF
>TRBJ2-1|TRBV27|NA|TRBD2
TGTGCCAGCAGTTTAAGGGCTAGCGGGTCCTACAATGAGCAGTTCTTC
CASSLRASGSYNEQFF
>TRBJ1-5|TRBV6-6|NA|NA
TGTGCCAGCAGAAGGACAGTCAATCAGCCCCAGCATTTT
CASRRTVNQPQHF
>TRBJ2-7|TRBV4-1|NA|NA
TGCGCCAGCAGCCAAGCGTTTATCTACGGGGCCTACGAGCAGTACTTC
CASSQAFIYGAYEQYF
>TRBJ2-7|TRBV19|NA|TRBD2
TGTGCCAGTAGTCCCACACTAGCGGGAACCTACGAGCAGTACTTC
CASSPTLAGTYEQYF
>TRBJ2-1|TRBV28|NA|NA
TGTGCCAGCAGTTTATACGGCGGATACAATGAGCAGTTCTTC
CASSLYGGYNEQFF
>TRBJ1-2|TRBV28|once|NA
TGTGCCAGCAGCGCCCCAGGGGCTCACTATGGCTACACCTTC
CASSAPGAHYGYTF
>TRBJ2-3|TRBV28|NA|TRBD1
TGTGCCAGCAGTTTAAATCAGGGGGCTTCCACAGATACGCAGTATTTT
CASSLNQGASTDTQYF
>TRBJ1-6|TRBV4-1|once|TRBD1
TGCGCCAGCAGCCGCTCCGGGACAGGGAATTCACCCCTCCACTTT
CASSRSGTGNSPLHF
>TRBJ2-7|TRBV11-2|once|NA
TGTGCCAGCAGCTTAGACACAGCCGGTGCGCGGGAGCAGTACTTC
CASSLDTAGAREQYF
>TRBJ2-3|TRBV15|NA|NA
TGTGCCACCAGCAGAGGTACAGGGTACGAGGGGACAGATACGCAGTATTTT
CATSRGTGYEGTDTQYF
>TRBJ2-2|TRBV28|NA|TRBD2
TGTGCCAGCAGTTCGTCAGGACTAGCGGGAGTTGGGCGGACCGGGGAGCTGTTTTTT
CASSSSGLAGVGRTGELFF
>TRBJ1-1|TRBV6-1|NA|NA
TGTGCCAGCAGTGAAAGGCAGGGGAGAGAAGCTTTCTTT
CASSERQGREAFF
>TRBJ2-2|TRBV7-9|NA|TRBD2
TGTGCCAGCAGTACAGCCGGGACTAGCGGGAACACCGGGGAGCTGTTTTTT
CASSTAGTSGNTGELFF
>TRBJ1-2|TRBV28|NA|NA
TGTGCCAGCAGTTACCCCACGTCCGCGGGCTATGGCTACACCTTC
CASSYPTSAGYGYTF
>TRBJ2-5|TRBV11-2|NA|TRBD2
TGTGCCAGCAGCCGGGTCCGGGGGTCCAGCGGGAGTATTGGGACCCAGTACTTC
CASSRVRGSSGSIGTQYF
>TRBJ2-1|TRBV6-1|NA|NA
TGTGCCAGCACCCCGGGACACCGAGATGAGCAGTTCTTC
CASTPGHRDEQFF
>TRBJ1-1|TRBV5-1|NA|NA
TGCGCCAGCAGCTTGGCGGCAGGGTCTCAGGCTGAAGCTTTCTTT
CASSLAAGSQAEAFF
>TRBJ1-5|TRBV27|NA|NA
TGTGCCAGCAATATCGGAGGCCCCCATCAGCCCCAGCATTTT
CASNIGGPHQPQHF
>TRBJ2-7|TRBV4-1|NA|TRBD2
TGCGCCAGCAGCCAAGCGCACTTGGGGCTAGCGGGAGACGAGCAGTACTTC
CASSQAHLGLAGDEQYF
>TRBJ1-2|TRBV5-4|NA|NA
TGTGCCAGCAGCTTGACTTGGAAGGATGGCTACACCTTC
CASSLTWKDGYTF
>TRBJ1-6|TRBV19|NA|NA
TGTGCCAGTACCAACGGGAAGCGGAATTCACCCCTCCACTTT
CASTNGKRNSPLHF
>TRBJ2-1|TRBV11-2|NA|TRBD2
TGTGCCAGCAGACGATTGACTAGCGGGGCAAGGGGGACCAACAATGAGCAGTTCTTC
CASRRLTSGARGTNNEQFF
>TRBJ2-2|TRBV7-9|NA|NA
TGTGCCAGCAGCTTTTGGGGGACCGGGGAGCTGTTTTTT
CASSFWGTGELFF
>TRBJ1-2|TRBV10-3|NA|TRBD1
TGTGCCATCAGTGAGGGAGGGACAGCCCGTCGCTACACCTTC
CAISEGGTARRYTF
>TRBJ2-5|TRBV6-1|NA|NA
TGTGCCAGCAGTGAAGCCAGGGGAAGCGGTCAAGAGACCCAGTACTTC
CASSEARGSGQETQYF
>TRBJ1-2|TRBV28|NA|NA
TGTGCCAGCAGGTCCGGGACTGCGAAAGGCTACACCTTC
CASRSGTAKGYTF
>TRBJ2-7|TRBV7-9|NA|TRBD2
TGTGCCAGCAGCTTAGACGGCGGGAGAGCCTACGAGCAGTACTTC
CASSLDGGRAYEQYF
>TRBJ1-6|TRBV6-5|once|NA
TGTGCCAGCAGTCAGTCAGGGGTAAACTCACCCCTCCACTTT
CASSQSGVNSPLHF
>TRBJ1-2|TRBV7-9|NA|NA
TGTGCCAGCAGCCCACCAGGGAAGGATGGCTACACCTTC
CASSPPGKDGYTF
>TRBJ2-7|TRBV18|NA|NA
TGTGCCAGCTCACCTACTTTACGTCCGGAAGAGCAGTACTTC
CASSPTLRPEEQYF
>TRBJ2-2|TRBV7-2|NA|NA
TGTGCCAGCAGCTTAGCAGCTAACACCGGGGAGCTGTTTTTT
CASSLAANTGELFF
>TRBJ1-5|TRBV27|NA|NA
TGTGCCAGCAGTTTATTTGGGGGTCAGATTTATAGCAATCAGCCCCAGCATTTT
CASSLFGGQIYSNQPQHF